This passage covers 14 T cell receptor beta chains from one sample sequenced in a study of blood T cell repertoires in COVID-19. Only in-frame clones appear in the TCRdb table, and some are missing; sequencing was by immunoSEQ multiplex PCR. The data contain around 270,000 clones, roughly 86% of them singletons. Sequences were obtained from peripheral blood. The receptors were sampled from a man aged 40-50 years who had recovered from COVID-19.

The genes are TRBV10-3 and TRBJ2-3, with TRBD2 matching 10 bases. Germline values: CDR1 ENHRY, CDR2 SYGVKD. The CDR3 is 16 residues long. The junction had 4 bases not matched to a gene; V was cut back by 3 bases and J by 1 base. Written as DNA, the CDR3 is TGTGCCATCAGTGATGGTCTAGCGGGGGGCACAGATACGCAGTATTTT. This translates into CAISDGLAGGTDTQYF.

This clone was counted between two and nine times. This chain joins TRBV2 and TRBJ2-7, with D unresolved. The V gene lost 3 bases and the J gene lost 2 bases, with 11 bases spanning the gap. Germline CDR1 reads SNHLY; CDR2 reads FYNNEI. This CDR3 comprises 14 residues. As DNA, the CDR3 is TGTGCCAGCAGTGAGTGGAGCGCCACCTACGAGCAGTACTTC. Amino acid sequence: CASSEWSATYEQYF.

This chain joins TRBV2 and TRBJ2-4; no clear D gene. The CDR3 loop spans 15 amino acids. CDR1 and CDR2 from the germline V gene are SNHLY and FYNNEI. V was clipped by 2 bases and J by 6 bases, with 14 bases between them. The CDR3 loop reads CASSETGGFGNIQYF. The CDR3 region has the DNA TGTGCCAGCAGTGAAACCGGCGGATTCGGAAACATTCAGTACTTC.

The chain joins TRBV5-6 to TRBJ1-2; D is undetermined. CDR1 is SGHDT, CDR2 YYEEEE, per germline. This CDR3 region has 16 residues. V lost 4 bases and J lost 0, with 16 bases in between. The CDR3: CASSRHRERANYGYTF. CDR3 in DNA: TGTGCCAGCAGCCGCCACCGGGAGAGGGCTAACTATGGCTACACCTTC.

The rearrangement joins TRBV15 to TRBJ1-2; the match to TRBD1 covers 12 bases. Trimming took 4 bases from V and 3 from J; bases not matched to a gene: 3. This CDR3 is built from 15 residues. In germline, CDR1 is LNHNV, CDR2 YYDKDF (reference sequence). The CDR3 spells CATSTGTGGYYGYTF. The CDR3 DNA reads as TGTGCCACCAGCACGGGGACAGGGGGCTACTATGGCTACACCTTC.

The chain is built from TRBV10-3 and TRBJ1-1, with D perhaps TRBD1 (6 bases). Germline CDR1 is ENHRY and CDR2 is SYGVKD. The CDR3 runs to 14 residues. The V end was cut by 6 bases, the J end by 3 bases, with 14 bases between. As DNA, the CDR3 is TGTGCCATCAGGACCACAGGGCTTTACACTGAAGCTTTCTTT. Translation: CAIRTTGLYTEAFF.

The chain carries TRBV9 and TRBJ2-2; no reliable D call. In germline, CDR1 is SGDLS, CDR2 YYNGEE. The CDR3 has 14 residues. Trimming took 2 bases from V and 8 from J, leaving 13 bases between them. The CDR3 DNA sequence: TGTGCCAGCAGCGTCGAATCTCTAACGGGGGAGCTGTTTTTT. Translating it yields CASSVESLTGELFF.

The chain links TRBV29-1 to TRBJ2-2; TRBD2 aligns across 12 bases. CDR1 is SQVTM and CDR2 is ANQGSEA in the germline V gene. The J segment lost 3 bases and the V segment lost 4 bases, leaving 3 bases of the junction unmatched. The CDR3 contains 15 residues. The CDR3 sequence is CSVGTSGGYTGELFF. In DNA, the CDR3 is TGCAGCGTTGGTACTAGCGGGGGGTACACCGGGGAGCTGTTTTTT.

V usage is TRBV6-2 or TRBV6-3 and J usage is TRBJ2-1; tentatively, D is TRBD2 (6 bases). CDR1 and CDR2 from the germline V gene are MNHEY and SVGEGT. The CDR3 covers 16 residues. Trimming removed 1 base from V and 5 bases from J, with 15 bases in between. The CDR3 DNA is TGTGCCAGCAGTTACTTAGGCGGGAACACCAACAATGAGCAGTTCTTC. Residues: CASSYLGGNTNNEQFF.

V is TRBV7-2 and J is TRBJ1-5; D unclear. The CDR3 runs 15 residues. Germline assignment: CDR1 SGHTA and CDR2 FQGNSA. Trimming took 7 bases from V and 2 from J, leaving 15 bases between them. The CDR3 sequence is CASTPGAPGNQPQHF. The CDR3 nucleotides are TGTGCCAGCACCCCGGGAGCGCCCGGCAATCAGCCCCAGCATTTT.

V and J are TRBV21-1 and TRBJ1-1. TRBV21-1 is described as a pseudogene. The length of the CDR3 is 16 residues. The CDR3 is CASSKDGGSTNTEAFF. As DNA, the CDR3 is TGTGCCAGCAGCAAAGACGGCGGCTCCACGAACACTGAAGCTTTCTTT.

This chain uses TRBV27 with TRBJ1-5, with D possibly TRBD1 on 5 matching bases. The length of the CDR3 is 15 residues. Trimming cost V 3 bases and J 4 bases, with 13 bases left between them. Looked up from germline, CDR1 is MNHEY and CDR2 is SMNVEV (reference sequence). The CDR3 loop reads CASSFMGRENQPQHF. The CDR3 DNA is TGTGCCAGCAGTTTCATGGGCAGGGAAAATCAGCCCCAGCATTTT.

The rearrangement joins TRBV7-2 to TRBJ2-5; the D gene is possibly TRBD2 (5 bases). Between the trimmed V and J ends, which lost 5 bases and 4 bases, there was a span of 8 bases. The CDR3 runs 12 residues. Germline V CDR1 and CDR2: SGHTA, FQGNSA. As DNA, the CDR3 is TGTGCCAGCAGCCCAGAGGGAGAGACCCAGTACTTC. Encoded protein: CASSPEGETQYF.

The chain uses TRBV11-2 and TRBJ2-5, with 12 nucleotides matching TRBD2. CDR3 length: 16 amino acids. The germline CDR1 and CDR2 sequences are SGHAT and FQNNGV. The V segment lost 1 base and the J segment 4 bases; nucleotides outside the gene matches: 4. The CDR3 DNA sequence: TGTGCCAGCAGCTTAGGCCCTAGCGGGAGGGGAGAGACCCAGTACTTC. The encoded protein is CASSLGPSGRGETQYF.